This T cell receptor beta chain originates from a study of cytomegalovirus exposure and HLA in healthy donors. Study-level background: Membership in the Caucasian-associated ancestry cluster was found for around 81% of approximately 430 genotyped donors. The study, taken as a whole, reports: It was 164 TCR beta chains that were listed as cytomegalovirus-associated. When a later analysis was performed, an Asian-associated ancestry cluster reportedly had fewer N-insertions than the roughly 700-donor mean.

This CDR3 has 16 amino acids. V shed 5 bases, J shed 7 bases, and the junction held 15 bases outside the gene matches. Germline V CDR1 and CDR2: SEHNR, FQNEAQ (reference sequence). This PCR relied on a set of 60 Vbeta primers and 13 Jbeta primers. In the original analysis: Tens of millions of unique TCR beta chains, about 10 million of them shared, were counted by a later analysis. Libraries were prepared by immunoSEQ multiplex PCR; TCRdb keeps only in-frame clonotypes and omits some of them. V and J calls and clone size are given by that table; D and trimming were obtained from the DNA. Seen here are hundreds of thousands of clones, 60% to 80% observed once, and the top ten hold roughly 1.9%. On this clone itself: Its antigen is as yet unknown.

The specimen sequenced was PBMCs. The receptor's source is a woman younger than 45 in good health and CMV-seronegative. The chain combines TRBV7-9 with TRBJ2-7; 9 bases map to TRBD1. The chain's CDR3 is CASSPRRTGESEEQYF. DNA for the CDR3: TGTGCCAGCAGCCCCAGGAGGACAGGGGAGTCGGAGGAGCAGTACTTC.